This T cell receptor beta chain was recorded in a study of blood T cell repertoires in COVID-19. Study details: Both acute and convalescent COVID-19 samples were obtained from the United States, Italy and Spain.

V gave up 3 bases and J gave up 5 bases; unmatched junction bases: 8. CDR1 is ENHRY, CDR2 SYGVKD, per germline. The CDR3 length is 15 residues. The data were produced by immunoSEQ multiplex PCR, yet TCRdb's version contains in-frame clones alone and is incomplete. This sample yields under 95,000 clones, of which roughly three quarters are seen a single time; about 11% belongs to the top ten. The chain carries TRBV10-3 and TRBJ2-7, with TRBD1 matching 9 bases. This TCR was sampled from a man in his sixties or seventies with acute or convalescent COVID-19. The sequencing sample was made of peripheral blood. This CDR3 reads CAISEGQGNMNEQYF. CDR3 coding DNA: TGTGCCATCAGTGAAGGACAGGGGAATATGAACGAGCAGTACTTC.